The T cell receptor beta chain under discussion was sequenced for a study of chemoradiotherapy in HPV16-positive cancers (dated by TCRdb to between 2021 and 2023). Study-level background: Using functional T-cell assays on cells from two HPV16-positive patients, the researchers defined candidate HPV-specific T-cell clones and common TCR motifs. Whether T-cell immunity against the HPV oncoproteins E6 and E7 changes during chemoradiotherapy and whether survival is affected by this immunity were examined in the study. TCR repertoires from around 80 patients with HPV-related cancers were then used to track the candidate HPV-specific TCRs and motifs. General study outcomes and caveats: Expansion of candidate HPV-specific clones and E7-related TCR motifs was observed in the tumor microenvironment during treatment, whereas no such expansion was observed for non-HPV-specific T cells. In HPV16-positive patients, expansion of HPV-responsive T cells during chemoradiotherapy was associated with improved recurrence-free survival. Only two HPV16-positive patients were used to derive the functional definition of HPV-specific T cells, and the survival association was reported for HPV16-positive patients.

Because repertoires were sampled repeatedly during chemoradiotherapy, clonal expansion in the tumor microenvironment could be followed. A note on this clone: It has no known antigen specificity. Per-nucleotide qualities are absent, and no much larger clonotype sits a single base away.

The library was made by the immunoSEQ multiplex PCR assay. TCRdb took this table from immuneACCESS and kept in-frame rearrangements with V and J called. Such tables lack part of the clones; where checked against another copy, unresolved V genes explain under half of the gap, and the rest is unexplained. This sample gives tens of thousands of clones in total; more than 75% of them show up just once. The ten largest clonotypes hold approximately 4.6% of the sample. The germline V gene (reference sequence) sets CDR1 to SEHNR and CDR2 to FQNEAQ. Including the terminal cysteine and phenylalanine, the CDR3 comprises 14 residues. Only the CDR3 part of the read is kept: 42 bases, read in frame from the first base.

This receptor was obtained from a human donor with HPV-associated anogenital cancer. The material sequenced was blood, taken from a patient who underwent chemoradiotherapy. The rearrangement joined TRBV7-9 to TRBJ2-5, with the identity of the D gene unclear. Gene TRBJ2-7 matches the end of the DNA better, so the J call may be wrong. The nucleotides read TGTGCCAGCAGCTTAGGAGGTTACGCCTACGAGCAGTACTTC. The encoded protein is CASSLGGYAYEQYF.